Presented here are 20 T cell receptor beta chains from one specimen sequenced in a study of blood T cells in healthy people across ages. A second PCR of about 7 to 12 cycles used a sample-barcoded 5' primer and a J-beta primer mix. TCRdb passed the 5' RACE reads through MiXCR, listing each CDR3 protein once. The top ten hold around 25% of the sample, which has around 780,000 distinct CDR3 sequences, roughly 56% seen once. Sequenced sample: blood. These receptors were collected from a man aged 35 to 55 in good health.

This clonotype was detected only once. This chain connects TRBV20-1 to TRBJ1-2; 9 bases are shared with TRBD1. CDR3 length equals 13 residues. The J segment lost 11 bases and the V segment lost 5 bases, leaving 12 bases of the junction unmatched. CDR1 is DFQATT, CDR2 SNEGSKA, per germline (reference sequence). DNA of the CDR3: TGCAGTGCTCCCGCGGGACAGGGTTTGGCTTACACCTTC. It codes for CSAPAGQGLAYTF.

This clonotype was observed a handful of times. The V and J genes are TRBV7-3 and TRBJ2-1; 7 nucleotides match TRBD2. V was clipped by 4 bases and J by 7 bases; unmatched bases: 4. Germline V lookup: CDR1 SGHTA, CDR2 FQGTGA. There are 13 residues in the CDR3. The CDR3 DNA follows: TGTGCCAGCAGCTGGACTAGTAATAATGAGCAGTTCTTC. This sequence encodes CASSWTSNNEQFF.

This clonotype was seen a few times. The V gene is TRBV29-1, the J gene TRBJ1-2, with a tentative D call TRBD1 (5 bases). CDR1 and CDR2 from the germline V gene are SQVTM and ANQGSEA. V lost 2 bases, J lost 4 bases, and 11 bases lay in between. There are 13 residues in the CDR3. CDR3 nucleotides: TGCAGCGTTGAACAGGGAGGGACCTATGGCTACACCTTC. As protein: CSVEQGGTYGYTF.

In DNA, the CDR3 is TGCAGTGCCTGGGGACTCTCAGAGCAATACAATGAGCAGTACTTC. It encodes CSAWGLSEQYNEQYF. The chain combines TRBV20-1 with TRBJ2-5; a possible D gene is TRBD2 (6 bases). Germline V lookup: CDR1 DFQATT, CDR2 SNEGSKA (reference sequence). CDR3 length: 15 residues. Trimming removed 6 bases from V and 11 bases from J, with 28 bases in between.

This clonotype was counted only a few times. The chain has TRBV7-9 and TRBJ2-4; TRBD1 might be the D (6 bases). With the DNA end fitting TRBJ2-7 better, the J assignment may be wrong. Germline V CDR1 and CDR2: SEHNR, FQNEAQ (reference sequence). The CDR3 contains 16 residues. CDR3 protein: CASSLPNTGYHYEQYF. CDR3 bases: TGTGCCAGCAGCTTACCAAATACAGGGTATCACTACGAGCAGTACTTC.

The rearrangement uses TRBV5-1 and TRBJ2-7, with D uncertain. The CDR3 covers 11 residues. CDR1 is SGHRS and CDR2 is YFSETQ in the germline V gene. The V and J ends lost 2 bases and 5 bases respectively, with 5 bases between them. CDR3 region: CASSFEDEQYF. The CDR3 DNA is TGCGCCAGCAGCTTCGAGGACGAGCAGTACTTC.

This rearrangement joins TRBV21-1 to TRBJ2-5; the listed D gene, TRBD1, was not tested against the DNA. TRBV21-1 corresponds to a pseudogene. The CDR3 sequence is 14 residues long. The CDR3 loop reads CASSPGRGTETQYF. CDR3 sequence (DNA): TGTGCCAGCAGCCCCGGACGGGGCACGGAGACCCAGTACTTC.

The chain carries TRBV4-2 and TRBJ1-5; D is possibly TRBD1 (5 bases). This CDR3 comprises 15 residues. The V and J ends lost 3 bases and 7 bases respectively, with 16 bases between them. Germline V gene sequence: CDR1 LGHNA, CDR2 YNFKEQ. This chain's CDR3 is CASSQDKGMRQPQHF. The CDR3 nucleotides are TGTGCCAGCAGCCAGGACAAGGGTATGCGACAGCCCCAGCATTTT.

The V gene is TRBV3-1, the J gene TRBJ2-4; either TRBD1 or TRBD2 may supply D (6 bases each). This CDR3 is 14 amino acids long. Germline CDR1 is LGHDT and CDR2 is YNNKEL (reference sequence). The V and J ends lost 4 bases and 5 bases respectively, with 12 bases between them. Written as DNA, the CDR3 is TGTGCCAGCAGCCGGGACCGGGGGCAAAACATTCAGTACTTC. Residues: CASSRDRGQNIQYF.

Here the CDR3 reads CSAHGLAQKGEQYF. CDR3 in DNA: TGCAGTGCCCATGGACTAGCGCAAAAGGGGGAGCAGTACTTC. The chain joins TRBV20-1 to TRBJ2-7; TRBD2 matches 9 bases. V dropped 6 bases and J dropped 7; count of bases not matched to a gene: 13. The CDR3 length is 14 residues. In germline, CDR1 is DFQATT, CDR2 SNEGSKA (reference sequence).

The rearrangement uses TRBV29-1 and TRBJ2-3; tentatively, D is TRBD1 (6 bases). The CDR3 consists of 13 residues. Trimming removed 6 bases at V and 1 base at J, with 11 bases between. Looked up from germline, CDR1 is SQVTM and CDR2 is ANQGSEA. In DNA, the CDR3 is TGCAGCGTAGGAGAGGGGGGCACAGATACGCAGTATTTT. This sequence encodes CSVGEGGTDTQYF.

V usage is TRBV9 and J usage is TRBJ2-1; D perhaps matches TRBD1 (6 bases). The ends were cut back, 0 bases at V and 5 bases at J, with 9 bases in the middle. The CDR3 covers 14 residues. CDR1 is SGDLS and CDR2 is YYNGEE in the germline V gene. In DNA form, the CDR3 reads TGTGCCAGCAGCGTAGTGGACAGAGACAATGAGCAGTTCTTC. Encoded protein: CASSVVDRDNEQFF.

The gene calls are TRBV20-1 and TRBJ2-2; TRBD1 matches 11 bases. CDR1 and CDR2 (germline): DFQATT, SNEGSKA (reference sequence). Trimming removed 5 bases from V and 3 bases from J; junction bases left unmatched: 8. The CDR3 spans 16 residues. The CDR3 coding sequence is TGCAGTGCTCAGATCCCGGACAGGGGGCACACCGGGGAGCTGTTTTTT. It yields the protein CSAQIPDRGHTGELFF.

This chain links TRBV20-1 with TRBJ2-5, with TRBD2 identical over 8 bases. Germline assignment: CDR1 DFQATT and CDR2 SNEGSKA (reference sequence). The junction had 9 bases not matched to a gene; V was cut back by 5 bases and J by 4 bases. The CDR3 totals 14 residues. CDR3 sequence: CSALIAGRGETQYF. DNA of the CDR3: TGCAGTGCTTTAATAGCGGGACGTGGAGAGACCCAGTACTTC.

This chain joins TRBV15 and TRBJ2-1, with TRBD2 matching 7 bases. Trimming took 6 bases from V and 5 from J; bases not matched to a gene: 4. The CDR3 has 13 residues. CDR1 is LNHNV and CDR2 is YYDKDF in the germline V gene (reference sequence). The CDR3 loop is CATSTSANNEQFF. The CDR3 DNA follows: TGTGCCACCAGTACTAGCGCAAACAATGAGCAGTTCTTC.

The V gene is TRBV27, the J gene TRBJ1-2, with D perhaps TRBD1 (5 bases). With 10 bases removed from V and 4 bases from J, the gap between germline ends came to 13 bases. The CDR3 consists of 12 residues. CDR1 is MNHEY, CDR2 SMNVEV, per germline (reference sequence). The CDR3 bases are TGTGCCACCGGAAGGGGATCCTATGGCTACACCTTC. The encoded protein is CATGRGSYGYTF.

This clonotype was seen more than once but under ten times. This chain connects TRBV7-9 to TRBJ2-7; tentative D call: TRBD2 (5 bases). This CDR3 contains 14 residues. The germline CDR1 and CDR2 sequences are SEHNR and FQNEAQ (reference sequence). With 5 bases removed from V and 2 bases from J, the gap between germline ends came to 13 bases. CDR3 in amino acids: CASSPSEGAYEQYF. The CDR3 region has the DNA TGTGCCAGCAGCCCCTCCGAGGGAGCCTACGAGCAGTACTTC.

The V and J genes are TRBV20-1 and TRBJ2-7; 10 bases are shared with TRBD2. TRBJ2-4 matches the DNA end more closely, so the J call is doubtful. Germline V gene sequence: CDR1 DFQATT, CDR2 SNEGSKA (reference sequence). The CDR3 loop spans 14 amino acids. The CDR3 is CSASKREGLNIQYF. CDR3 nucleotide sequence: TGCAGTGCTAGTAAGCGGGAGGGGCTGAACATTCAGTACTTC.

This clonotype was recorded once. The CDR3 DNA reads TGTGCCAGCTCACCACCGGTCAGGACTGTCTGGAATGAGCAGTTCTTC. Translating gives CASSPPVRTVWNEQFF. The gene calls are TRBV18 and TRBJ2-1, with TRBD2 as a possible D gene (5 bases). The CDR3 has 16 amino acids. Germline V lookup: CDR1 KGHSH, CDR2 LQKENI. Trimming removed 0 bases at V and 7 bases at J, with 16 bases between.

This clonotype showed up just a few times. The V gene is TRBV27, the J gene TRBJ1-1; 7 bases line up with TRBD1. J gave up 1 base and V 5 bases, and 7 bases lay outside the gene matches. The CDR3 is made up of 15 amino acids. Germline V gives CDR1 MNHEY, CDR2 SMNVEV (reference sequence). The CDR3 here is CASSPSGTANTEAFF. The CDR3 DNA follows: TGTGCCAGCAGTCCCTCCGGGACAGCGAACACTGAAGCTTTCTTT.